The clone carrying this T cell receptor (beta chain) has ten or more counts. What it recognizes is unknown. Via MiXCR, TCRdb re-called the reads, giving one row per CDR3 protein. The sample comprises hundreds of thousands of distinct CDR3 sequences, more than 25% of which are singletons, and roughly 13% rests with the top ten. The entry originates in a study of T cell repertoires in cytomegalovirus infection. Findings and limits, study-wide: Predominance within the ex vivo response was attributable to HLA-C-restricted CMV-specific TCR beta clonotypes.

Germline-derived CDR1 and CDR2 are SGHVS and FNYEAQ. This CDR3 spans 17 amino acids. V was clipped by 2 bases and J by 4 bases, with 18 bases between them. Sequencing used cultured CD8+ T cells from PBMCs, obtained from culture after CMV antigen stimulation. This rearrangement joins TRBV7-6 to TRBJ2-1; D possibly uses TRBD1 or TRBD2 (5 bases each). The TCR sequence derives from a human donor in good health (CMV status not recorded). Some clones in this sample may be carry-over from other donors' samples. The CDR3 here is CASSLLYEGLKYNEQFF. CDR3 sequence (DNA): TGTGCCAGCAGCTTACTTTACGAGGGGCTCAAGTACAATGAGCAGTTCTTC.